This entry lists 23 T cell receptor beta chains sequenced from one sample in a study of blood T cell repertoires in COVID-19. TCRdb's copy holds only in-frame clones and misses some; the assay was immunoSEQ multiplex PCR. Of roughly 250,000 clones listed, around 82% were seen once; the top ten hold more than 4.5%. The sequenced sample consisted of peripheral blood. The receptors were gathered from an elderly woman with active or convalescent COVID-19.

This chain links TRBV29-1 with TRBJ2-1, with no clear D. There are 11 residues in the CDR3. Germline CDR1 reads SQVTM; CDR2 reads ANQGSEA. The V and J ends lost 6 bases and 4 bases respectively, with 7 bases between them. CDR3 residues: CSVHQYNEQFF. The CDR3 DNA reads as TGCAGCGTACACCAATACAATGAGCAGTTCTTC.

The chain has TRBV18 and TRBJ1-3; the D gene is possibly TRBD1 (6 bases). This CDR3 has 15 amino acids. The V end was cut by 2 bases, the J end by 0 bases, with 8 bases between. The germline CDR1 and CDR2 sequences are KGHSH and LQKENI. The CDR3 reads CASSPRTVSGNTIYF. The DNA for the CDR3 is TGTGCCAGCTCACCAAGGACAGTCTCTGGAAACACCATATATTTT.

CDR3 sequence: CASSWHRDGGYTF. The CDR3 DNA reads TGTGCCAGCAGTTGGCACAGGGATGGCGGCTACACCTTC. The chain couples TRBV12-3 or TRBV12-4 to TRBJ1-2; the D gene is possibly TRBD1 (6 bases). Trimming stripped 4 bases from V and 8 bases from J, with 14 bases between. This CDR3 spans 13 amino acids.

The sample holds a few counts of this clone. J is TRBJ1-2 and V is TRBV7-9; D perhaps matches TRBD1 (5 bases). V lost 6 bases to trimming and J lost 7 bases, with 15 bases between them. This CDR3 has 13 amino acids. Germline V lookup: CDR1 SEHNR, CDR2 FQNEAQ (reference sequence). The CDR3 region is CASRDQGGSGYTF. The CDR3 nucleotides are TGTGCCAGCAGAGACCAGGGAGGGTCTGGCTACACCTTC.

The chain is built from TRBV7-8 and TRBJ2-7; no reliable D call. CDR3 length: 13 residues. Germline V gene data show CDR1 as SGHVS and CDR2 as FQNEAQ. V was shortened by 0 bases and J by 3 bases, with 6 bases between the two germline ends. The CDR3 bases are TGTGCCAGCAGCTTAGCGCACAGCTACGAGCAGTACTTC. Residues: CASSLAHSYEQYF.

The rearrangement uses TRBV18 and TRBJ2-7, with 9 bases lining up with TRBD1. This CDR3 has 14 residues. Per the germline V gene, CDR1 is KGHSH and CDR2 is LQKENI. Germline trimming cut 1 base from V and 6 bases from J; bases unmatched to any gene: 4. For the CDR3, the DNA is TGTGCCAGCTCACCACAACAGGGGGCTCGCGAGCAGTACTTC. Translated, it gives CASSPQQGAREQYF. Using reference TRBV18 and TRBJ2-7 for the parts outside the CDR3, the full variable domain is NAGVMQNPRHLVRRRGQEARLRCSPMKGHSHVYWYRQLPEEGLKFMVYLQKENIIDESGMPKERFSAEFPKEGPSILRIQQVVRGDSAAYFCASSPQQGAREQYFGPGTRLTVT.

The J gene is TRBJ2-7, the V gene TRBV19; 8 nucleotides agree with TRBD2. The trim removed 2 bases at V and 3 bases at J, leaving 6 bases unmatched. The CDR3 runs 15 residues. The germline V gene has CDR1 LNHDA and CDR2 SQIVND (reference sequence). For the CDR3, the DNA is TGTGCCAGTAGTATATCGGGAGGGAGGGACTACGAGCAGTACTTC. Amino acids: CASSISGGRDYEQYF.

This chain links TRBV2 with TRBJ1-5; D might be TRBD1 (6 bases). Trimming pared 5 bases from V and 1 base from J, leaving 12 bases between. Germline CDR1 reads SNHLY; CDR2 reads FYNNEI. CDR3 length: 15 residues. The CDR3: CASSPTGWSNQPQHF. The DNA for the CDR3 is TGTGCCAGCAGTCCTACAGGGTGGAGCAATCAGCCCCAGCATTTT. The full variable domain, completed using reference TRBV2 and TRBJ1-5, is EPEVTQTPSHQVTQMGQEVILRCVPISNHLYFYWYRQILGQKVEFLVSFYNNEISEKSEIFDDQFSVERPDGSNFTLKIRSTKLEDSAMYFCASSPTGWSNQPQHFGDGTRLSIL.

This clone has only one observation. The chain couples TRBV7-9 to TRBJ2-5, with D tentatively TRBD1 (5 bases). In germline, CDR1 is SEHNR, CDR2 FQNEAQ (reference sequence). Trimming removed 8 bases at V and 7 bases at J, with 14 bases between. The CDR3 extends over 12 amino acids. The CDR3 protein is CASAHNQGTQYF. In DNA form, the CDR3 reads TGTGCCAGCGCTCACAACCAGGGGACCCAGTACTTC. Based on the CDR3 plus reference TRBV7-9 and TRBJ2-5, the full variable domain is DTGVSQNPRHKITKRGQNVTFRCDPISEHNRLYWYRQTLGQGPEFLTYFQNEAQLEKSRLLSDRFSAERPKGSFSTLEIQRTEQGDSAMYLCASAHNQGTQYFGPGTRLLVL.

This chain uses TRBV29-1 with TRBJ2-1; TRBD2 agrees at 9 bases. Germline trimming cut 4 bases from V and 3 bases from J; bases unmatched to any gene: 4. There are 14 residues in the CDR3. From germline, CDR1 is SQVTM and CDR2 ANQGSEA. The CDR3 here is CSVASGTLYNEQFF. The CDR3 region has the DNA TGCAGCGTTGCTAGCGGGACCCTCTACAATGAGCAGTTCTTC.

This rearrangement joins TRBV10-1 to TRBJ2-1; TRBD1 agrees at 10 bases. Germline-derived CDR1 and CDR2 are WNHNN and SYGVQD (reference sequence). There are 15 residues in the CDR3. The V and J ends lost 6 bases and 4 bases, in that order; junction bases with no gene match: 6. Here the CDR3 DNA reads TGCGCCAGCAGAGCCGGGACAGGGGCGTACAATGAGCAGTTCTTC. Translated: CASRAGTGAYNEQFF.

The rearrangement links TRBV19 to TRBJ2-2, with 7 bases aligning to TRBD1. Looked up from germline, CDR1 is LNHDA and CDR2 is SQIVND (reference sequence). V dropped 7 bases and J dropped 3; count of bases not matched to a gene: 8. The CDR3 covers 15 residues. The CDR3 DNA reads as TGTGCCAGTACCGACAGAGGGGGCCACACCGGGGAGCTGTTTTTT. Translated: CASTDRGGHTGELFF.

The CDR3 DNA follows: TGTGCCATCAGCGAAGACAGGGACACCGGGGAGCTGTTTTTT. This sequence encodes CAISEDRDTGELFF. This sequence joins TRBV10-3 and TRBJ2-2; TRBD1 matches 7 bases. Germline V gene lookup returns CDR1 ENHRY and CDR2 SYGVKD. After removal of 6 bases from V and 3 bases from J, the junction contained 4 bases not matched to a gene. The CDR3 contains 14 residues.

V gene TRBV24-1 combines with J gene TRBJ1-2; a weak D match, TRBD1 (6 bases). Per germline, CDR1 KGHDR and CDR2 SFDVKD. The CDR3 runs 14 residues. Trimming shortened V by 1 base and J by 8 bases, and 13 bases separated the two germline ends. The CDR3 loop is CATSDFRGARGYTF. For the CDR3, the DNA is TGTGCCACCAGTGATTTCCGGGGGGCGAGGGGCTACACCTTC.

V gene TRBV2 combines with J gene TRBJ2-2; 12 bases are shared with TRBD2. The CDR3 length is 15 residues. Germline values: CDR1 SNHLY, CDR2 FYNNEI. The V and J ends lost 6 bases and 9 bases, in that order; junction bases with no gene match: 8. The CDR3 reads CASRASGGAKRELFF. The CDR3, as DNA: TGTGCCAGCAGAGCTAGCGGGGGGGCTAAAAGGGAGCTGTTTTTT.

The chain recombines TRBV6-5 with TRBJ1-4; a weak D match, TRBD1 (5 bases). Per the germline V gene, CDR1 is MNHEY and CDR2 is SVGAGI. V shed 5 bases and J shed 10 bases, with 11 bases lying between them. There are 12 residues in the CDR3. CDR3 region: CASSTLGGKLFF. DNA of the CDR3: TGTGCCAGCAGTACCCTCGGGGGAAAACTGTTTTTT.

CDR3 DNA: TGTGCCAGCTCACCCGGCTCCGCGGCCCAGTACTTC. Its translation is CASSPGSAAQYF. The chain recombines TRBV18 with TRBJ2-5; D not certain. With 3 bases removed from V and 9 bases from J, the gap between germline ends came to 11 bases. The CDR3 is made up of 12 amino acids. The germline V gene encodes CDR1 KGHSH and CDR2 LQKENI.

V is TRBV29-1 and J is TRBJ1-5; D might be TRBD1 (5 bases). Germline CDR1 is SQVTM and CDR2 is ANQGSEA. Trimming pared 6 bases from V and 3 bases from J, leaving 12 bases between. CDR3 length: 13 residues. CDR3 loop: CSVGGSTNQPQHF. The CDR3 region has the DNA TGCAGCGTCGGGGGTTCAACCAATCAGCCCCAGCATTTT.

In this sample, this clone turned up a few times. This chain joins TRBV28 and TRBJ1-1, with 9 nucleotides matching TRBD1. CDR3 length equals 13 residues. Losses at the gene ends were 10 bases for V and 3 bases for J; bases not matched to a gene: 6. Germline CDR1 is MDHEN and CDR2 is SYDVKM. The DNA for the CDR3 is TGTGCCATCCGGGACAGGGACCACACTGAAGCTTTCTTT. As protein: CAIRDRDHTEAFF.

The J gene is TRBJ2-4, the V gene TRBV19; 10 bases fit TRBD2. J lost 6 bases, V lost 5 bases, and 16 bases had no gene match. The CDR3 contains 18 residues. The germline V gene has CDR1 LNHDA and CDR2 SQIVND (reference sequence). DNA for the CDR3: TGTGCCAGTAGTTCCGACACGTGGCTAGCGGGAGTCGGAAACATTCAGTACTTC. It yields the protein CASSSDTWLAGVGNIQYF. Variable domain in full (rest from reference TRBV19 and TRBJ2-4): DGGITQSPKYLFRKEGQNVTLSCEQNLNHDAMYWYRQDPGQGLRLIYYSQIVNDFQKGDIAEGYSVSREKKESFPLTVTSAQKNPTAFYLCASSSDTWLAGVGNIQYFGAGTRLSVL.

The chain has TRBV2 and TRBJ1-5; TRBD1 matches at 8 bases. Germline V lookup: CDR1 SNHLY, CDR2 FYNNEI. The CDR3 is 13 amino acids. V gave up 10 bases and J gave up 3 bases; unmatched junction bases: 5. The CDR3 region has the DNA TGTGCCACCGCGGGACAGGCCAATCAGCCCCAGCATTTT. Amino acids: CATAGQANQPQHF.

This rearrangement joins TRBV3-1 (or the pseudogene TRBV3-2) to TRBJ2-1; D is undetermined. Germline V CDR1 and CDR2: LGHDT, YNNKEL (reference sequence). V lost 1 base to trimming and J lost 10 bases, with 8 bases between them. This CDR3 comprises 12 residues. The CDR3, as DNA: TGTGCCAGCAGCCAAGGCGGCAGAGAGCAGTTCTTC. Its protein is CASSQGGREQFF.

J is TRBJ1-6 and V is TRBV5-4, with a tentative D call TRBD1 (6 bases). V lost 4 bases and J lost 8, with 19 bases in between. The CDR3 totals 16 residues. Germline V gives CDR1 SGHNT, CDR2 YYREEE (reference sequence). The CDR3 is CASSRKIVGAHSPLHF. In DNA, the CDR3 is TGTGCCAGCAGCCGCAAAATTGTGGGGGCACATTCACCCCTCCACTTT.